The entry below describes one T cell receptor (beta chain). This clone appeared a single time. This receptor's antigen is unknown. Base qualities were left out, and no much larger clone turns up one base away. The sample is drawn from a study of technical replicates of blood from a handful of donors (dated by TCRdb to 2015 to 2018). The V end gives up 8 bases and the J end 1 base, leaving 3 bases in the junction not matched to a gene. Reading the germline V gene gives CDR1 MRHNA and CDR2 SNTAGT. Taken from cysteine to phenylalanine, the CDR3 has 14 residues. The sequence is cut down to CDR3 DNA, 42 bases in frame from base 1. Receptor amplification or capture employed the immunoSEQ multiplex PCR assay. Drawn from immuneACCESS, this table holds only the in-frame rearrangements with V and J called that TCRdb kept. Clones are partly lost; checked studies trace under half to an unresolved V gene and leave the rest unexplained. For this sample the table gives just over 95,000 clones, of which 85% to 95% were detected only once. Of the sample, 0.25% to 0.35% falls within the top ten clones.

The receptor chain draws on TRBV6-4 and TRBJ2-2; 8 of the junction bases match TRBD2. Sequencing input: T cells isolated from PBMCs. The TCR originated in a human donor in good health. The nucleotide sequence reads as follows: TGTGCCAGCTCGAGCGGGAGGAACACCGGGGAGCTGTTTTTT. The encoded protein is CASSSGRNTGELFF.